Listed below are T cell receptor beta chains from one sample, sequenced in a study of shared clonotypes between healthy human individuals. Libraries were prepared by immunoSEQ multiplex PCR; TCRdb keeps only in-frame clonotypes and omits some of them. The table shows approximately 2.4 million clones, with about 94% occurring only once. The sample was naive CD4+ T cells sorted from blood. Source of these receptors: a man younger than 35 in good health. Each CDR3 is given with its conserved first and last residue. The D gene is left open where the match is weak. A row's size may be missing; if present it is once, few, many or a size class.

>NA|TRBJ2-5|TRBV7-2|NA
TGTGCCAGCAGTCGACTGCTAGAGACCCAGTACTTC
CASSRLLETQYF
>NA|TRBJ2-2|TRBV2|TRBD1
TGTGCCAGCAGACCCGGGACAGGGGACACCGGGGAGCTGTTTTTT
CASRPGTGDTGELFF
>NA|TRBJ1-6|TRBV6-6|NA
TGTGCCAGCATCGGGGGGAGCTCCTATAATTCACCCCTCCACTTT
CASIGGSSYNSPLHF
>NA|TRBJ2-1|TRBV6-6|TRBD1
TGTGCCAGCACTCTCGGACAGGGGGCTTACAATGAGCAGTTCTTC
CASTLGQGAYNEQFF
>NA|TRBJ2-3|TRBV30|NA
TGTGCCTGGAGTGTAGACACCATGGCGACAGATACGCAGTATTTT
CAWSVDTMATDTQYF
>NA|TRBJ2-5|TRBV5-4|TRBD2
TGTGCCAGCAGCTTGGCGATAGGGAGGGGCGACCCCGGGACCCAGTACTTC
CASSLAIGRGDPGTQYF
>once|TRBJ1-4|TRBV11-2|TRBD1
TGTGCCAGCAGCTTAGTTGGGACAGCTGGAACTAATGAAAAACTGTTTTTT
CASSLVGTAGTNEKLFF
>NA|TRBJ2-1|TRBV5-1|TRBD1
TGCGCCAGCACTAAGGGACAGGGAGGCTACAATGAGCAGTTCTTC
CASTKGQGGYNEQFF
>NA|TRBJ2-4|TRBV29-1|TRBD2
TGCAGCGTTGGCGGACTAGCGTCGGACATTCAGTACTTC
CSVGGLASDIQYF
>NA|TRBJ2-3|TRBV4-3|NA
TGCGCCAGCAGCCAAGGTGGGGGGGATACGCAGTATTTT
CASSQGGGDTQYF
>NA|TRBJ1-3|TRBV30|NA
TGTGCCTGGACTCTTGGGGGGCCGGGAAACACCATATATTTT
CAWTLGGPGNTIYF
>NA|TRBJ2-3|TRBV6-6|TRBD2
TGTGCCAGCTCAGTTACAAGGCGGGAGGCAGATACGCAGTATTTT
CASSVTRREADTQYF
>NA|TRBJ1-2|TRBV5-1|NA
TGCGCCAGCAGCGGCGGGGGGCGCCTTTACTATGGCTACACCTTC
CASSGGGRLYYGYTF
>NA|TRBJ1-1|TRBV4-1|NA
TGCGCCAGCAGCCAAGTTGTGGGGACGATGAACACTGAAGCTTTCTTT
CASSQVVGTMNTEAFF